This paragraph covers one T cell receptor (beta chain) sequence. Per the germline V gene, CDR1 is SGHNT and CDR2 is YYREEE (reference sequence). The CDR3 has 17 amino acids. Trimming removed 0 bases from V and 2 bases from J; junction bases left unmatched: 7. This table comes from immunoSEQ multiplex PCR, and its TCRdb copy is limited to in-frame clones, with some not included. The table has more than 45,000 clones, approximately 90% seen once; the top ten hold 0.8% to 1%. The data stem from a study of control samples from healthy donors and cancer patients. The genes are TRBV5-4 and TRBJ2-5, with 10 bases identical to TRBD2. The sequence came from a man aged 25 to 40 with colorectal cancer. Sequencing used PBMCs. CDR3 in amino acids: CASSLVVSAGGQETQYF. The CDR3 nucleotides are TGTGCCAGCAGCTTGGTGGTTTCAGCGGGGGGGCAAGAGACCCAGTACTTC. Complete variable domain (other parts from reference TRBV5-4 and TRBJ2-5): ETGVTQSPTHLIKTRGQQVTLRCSSQSGHNTVSWYQQALGQGPQFIFQYYREEENGRGNFPPRFSGLQFPNYSSELNVNALELDDSALYLCASSLVVSAGGQETQYFGPGTRLLVL.